One sample yielded the 18 T cell receptor beta chains listed below, sequenced in a study of blood T cells in healthy people across ages (dated by TCRdb to the mid-2010s). Library preparation used 5' RACE. TCRdb names Illumina HiSeq 2500 as the instrument used. The second PCR ran for about 7 to 11 cycles and used a J-beta primer mix along with a sample-barcoded 5' primer. TCRdb applied fastp at Q25 and MiXCR to the public reads, then kept only in-frame beta chains. Identical CDR3 protein sequences are pooled into one entry, listed with their most common genes and DNA. This sample lists 850,000 to 1,100,000 distinct CDR3 sequences; less than 45% were detected once. The top ten clonotypes cover approximately 14% of the sample. Sequenced: blood. The receptors stem from a man in his late teens or twenties in good health.

This clonotype showed up just a few times. The genes are TRBV20-1 and TRBJ2-3; the D gene is possibly TRBD1 (6 bases). Germline V gene data show CDR1 as DFQATT and CDR2 as SNEGSKA (reference sequence). The V gene lost 3 bases and the J gene lost 1 base, with 11 bases spanning the gap. The CDR3 extends over 14 amino acids. DNA for the CDR3: TGCAGTGCTAGTGGGGACACACGCACAGATACGCAGTATTTT. It is translated as CSASGDTRTDTQYF.

The table lists this clonotype with a few counts. The J gene is TRBJ2-6, the V gene TRBV4-3; possible D gene TRBD2, 5 bases. The V end was cut by 1 base, the J end by 1 base, with 11 bases between. CDR3 length equals 17 residues. The germline V gene encodes CDR1 LGHNA and CDR2 YSLEER. The CDR3 nucleotides are TGCGCCAGCAGCCAAGGTTTCGGGGTTTCTGGGGCCAACGTCCTGACTTTC. Translation gives CASSQGFGVSGANVLTF.

This CDR3 is CASSVARDGREAFF. The DNA for the CDR3 is TGTGCCAGCAGCGTAGCGAGAGACGGCCGGGAAGCTTTCTTT. This chain connects TRBV9 to TRBJ1-1; D is uncertain. From germline, CDR1 is SGDLS and CDR2 YYNGEE. V dropped 0 bases and J dropped 8 bases, with 14 bases sitting between them. CDR3 size: 14 residues.

V usage is TRBV5-1 and J usage is TRBJ2-7; tentatively, D is TRBD1 or TRBD2 (6 bases each). The CDR3 loop spans 16 amino acids. Trimming stripped 0 bases from V and 0 bases from J, with 13 bases between. CDR1 and CDR2 from the germline V gene are SGHRS and YFSETQ. The CDR3 is CASSLGHRDSSYEQYF. For the CDR3, the DNA is TGCGCCAGCAGCTTGGGACACAGGGACTCCTCCTACGAGCAGTACTTC. Using reference TRBV5-1 and TRBJ2-7 for the parts outside the CDR3, the full variable domain is KAGVTQTPRYLIKTRGQQVTLSCSPISGHRSVSWYQQTPGQGLQFLFEYFSETQRNKGNFPGRFSGRQFSNSRSEMNVSTLELGDSALYLCASSLGHRDSSYEQYFGPGTRLTVT.

This clonotype was detected only a few times. This chain connects TRBV6-5 to TRBJ2-1; D is perhaps TRBD2 (6 bases). V was trimmed by 4 bases and J by 4 bases, leaving 14 bases between them. Germline values: CDR1 MNHEY, CDR2 SVGAGI. The CDR3 runs 15 residues. CDR3 region: CASSLTRGLYNEQFF. CDR3 coding DNA: TGTGCCAGCAGTTTGACCCGGGGGTTATACAATGAGCAGTTCTTC.

This chain's CDR3 is CASSERLKGIDDGYTF. In nucleotides, the CDR3 is TGTGCCAGCAGTGAAAGATTGAAGGGGATTGACGATGGCTACACCTTC. V usage is TRBV2 and J usage is TRBJ1-2, with D possibly being TRBD1 (5 bases). Looked up from germline, CDR1 is SNHLY and CDR2 is FYNNEI. The CDR3 is made up of 16 amino acids. V was shortened by 2 bases and J by 6 bases, with 19 bases between the two germline ends.

For this clonotype: Relative to the germline gene, one junction end is altered; a read error may explain this. This CDR3 is CVSSKRDRESNGYTF. The CDR3 region has the DNA TGTGTCAGCAGCAAAAGGGACAGGGAGTCCAATGGCTACACCTTC. The rearrangement uses TRBV7-8 and TRBJ1-2, with 9 bases matching TRBD1. Germline assignment: CDR1 SGHVS and CDR2 FQNEAQ. The CDR3 is made up of 15 amino acids.

V and J are TRBV27 and TRBJ2-1; maybe TRBD2 (5 bases). V was pared by 2 bases and J by 4 bases, with 12 bases between. This CDR3 comprises 15 residues. The germline gives CDR1 MNHEY, CDR2 SMNVEV (reference sequence). CDR3 protein: CASSLLASPYNEQFF. For the CDR3, the DNA is TGTGCCAGCAGTTTACTCGCTAGCCCTTACAATGAGCAGTTCTTC.

The chain combines TRBV20-1 with TRBJ2-3; D uncertain. Germline CDR1 and CDR2: DFQATT and SNEGSKA (reference sequence). V was clipped by 2 bases and J by 12 bases, with 18 bases between them. This CDR3 comprises 13 residues. The CDR3, as DNA: TGCAGTGCTAGAATGCCCCCAGGAAAGACACAGTATTTT. This encodes CSARMPPGKTQYF.

The CDR3 is CASSLDLTGQHNYGYTF. The CDR3 DNA reads as TGTGCCAGCAGTTTAGATCTGACAGGTCAGCATAACTATGGCTACACCTTC. The rearrangement uses TRBV12-3 or TRBV12-4 and TRBJ1-2, with D tentatively TRBD1 (6 bases). The CDR3 has 17 amino acids. With 1 base removed from V and 1 base from J, the gap between germline ends came to 16 bases.

The J gene is TRBJ2-5, the V gene TRBV20-1; TRBD2 might be the D (6 bases). The CDR3 sequence is 14 residues long. Germline V gives CDR1 DFQATT, CDR2 SNEGSKA (reference sequence). V was cut by 1 base and J by 3 bases, with 12 bases left in between. The CDR3: CSARGLRGEETQYF. CDR3 sequence (DNA): TGCAGTGCTAGAGGTTTGCGGGGCGAAGAGACCCAGTACTTC.

This clonotype was recorded at least ten times. This chain connects TRBV27 to TRBJ2-7; TRBD2 agrees at 9 bases. The V gene end was trimmed by 5 bases and the J gene end by 4 bases; junction bases not matched to a gene: 3. The CDR3 extends over 13 amino acids. Germline CDR1 reads MNHEY; CDR2 reads SMNVEV (reference sequence). This CDR3 is CASSLSGGYEQYF. CDR3 in DNA: TGTGCCAGCAGTCTAAGCGGGGGGTACGAGCAGTACTTC.

This clonotype showed up just a few times. The chain has TRBV27 and TRBJ2-3; D perhaps matches TRBD1 (6 bases). The germline CDR1 and CDR2 sequences are MNHEY and SMNVEV (reference sequence). The V end was cut by 0 bases, the J end by 3 bases, with 13 bases between. The CDR3 consists of 16 residues. For the CDR3, the DNA is TGTGCCAGCAGTTTATCTCCCACAGGGAATACAGATACGCAGTATTTT. The encoded protein is CASSLSPTGNTDTQYF.

This clonotype has more than one count but fewer than ten. The rearrangement uses TRBV11-2 and TRBJ2-4; a weak D match, TRBD1 (6 bases). V was trimmed by 6 bases and J by 1 base, leaving 13 bases between them. Per germline, CDR1 SGHAT and CDR2 FQNNGV. The CDR3 is 15 residues long. The CDR3 spells CASRTWGLAKNIQYF. In DNA form, the CDR3 reads TGTGCCAGCAGAACCTGGGGGCTGGCCAAAAACATTCAGTACTTC.

The V call is TRBV29-1, the J call TRBJ2-2, with D perhaps TRBD1 (6 bases). Germline V gene lookup returns CDR1 SQVTM and CDR2 ANQGSEA. V dropped 1 base and J dropped 4 bases, with 13 bases sitting between them. The CDR3 extends over 15 amino acids. The CDR3 sequence: CSVEGLGARTGELFF. The CDR3 nucleotides are TGCAGCGTTGAAGGGCTGGGGGCCCGCACCGGGGAGCTGTTTTTT.

The chain couples TRBV20-1 to TRBJ1-2; D remains ambiguous. Trimming left V 1 base short and J 0 bases short, with 9 bases between. CDR1 and CDR2 from the germline V gene are DFQATT and SNEGSKA (reference sequence). The CDR3 spans 14 residues. The CDR3 spells CSARGPDPNYGYTF. CDR3 bases: TGCAGTGCTAGAGGTCCGGACCCTAACTATGGCTACACCTTC.

This clonotype was detected many times. The genes are TRBV20-1 and TRBJ1-2; D gene unclear. Per germline, CDR1 DFQATT and CDR2 SNEGSKA (reference sequence). The V gene lost 6 bases and the J gene lost 2 bases, with 13 bases spanning the gap. The CDR3 is made up of 13 amino acids. CDR3 bases: TGCAGTGCCGAGATACTAGGGAACTATGGCTACACCTTC. Encoded protein: CSAEILGNYGYTF.

The chain employs TRBV12-3 or TRBV12-4 and TRBJ1-5; 7 bases are a match to TRBD1. V lost 6 bases to trimming and J lost 11 bases; unmatched junction nucleotides: 10. This CDR3 has 13 residues. The CDR3 is CASSTSGQKAQHF. The CDR3 nucleotides are TGTGCCAGCAGCACCTCGGGACAGAAGGCCCAGCATTTT.